This T cell receptor (beta chain) was sequenced during a study of blood T cell repertoires in COVID-19. Overall study: Sources were T cells, B-cell-depleted T cells, or PBMCs; the material itself was cDNA or gDNA.

V was clipped by 5 bases and J by 10 bases; unmatched bases: 5. Looked up from germline, CDR1 is SGHAT and CDR2 is FQNNGV. The CDR3 totals 13 residues. Sequencing used immunoSEQ multiplex PCR; TCRdb keeps in-frame clones, though not all of them. The sample includes some 41,000 clones, roughly nine tenths seen only once; the top ten take around 10%. Sequences were obtained from peripheral blood. The chain joins TRBV11-2 to TRBJ1-1, with 12 bases identical to TRBD1. The receptor was isolated from a woman of 80 years or more with active COVID-19. The CDR3 region has the DNA TGTGCCAGCAGCCCGGGACAGGGGGCTTCAGCTTTCTTT. Translated: CASSPGQGASAFF. The complete variable domain, with remaining parts taken from reference TRBV11-2 and TRBJ1-1, reads EAGVAQSPRYKIIEKRQSVAFWCNPISGHATLYWYQQILGQGPKLLIQFQNNGVVDDSQLPKDRFSAERLKGVDSTLKIQPAKLEDSAVYLCASSPGQGASAFFGQGTRLTVV.